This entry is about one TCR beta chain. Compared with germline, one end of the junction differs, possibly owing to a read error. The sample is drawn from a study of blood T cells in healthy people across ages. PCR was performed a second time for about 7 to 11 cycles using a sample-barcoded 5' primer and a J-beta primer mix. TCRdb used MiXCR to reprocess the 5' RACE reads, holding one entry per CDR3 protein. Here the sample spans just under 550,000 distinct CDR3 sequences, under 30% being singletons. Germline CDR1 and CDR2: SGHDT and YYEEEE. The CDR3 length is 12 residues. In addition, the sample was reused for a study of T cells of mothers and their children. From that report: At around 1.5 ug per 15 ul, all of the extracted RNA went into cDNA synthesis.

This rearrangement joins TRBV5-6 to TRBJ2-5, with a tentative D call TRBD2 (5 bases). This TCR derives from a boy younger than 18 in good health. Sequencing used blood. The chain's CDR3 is CASSLASGQPSF. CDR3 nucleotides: TGTGCCAGCAGCTTGGCCAGCGGTCAGCCTTCCTTC.